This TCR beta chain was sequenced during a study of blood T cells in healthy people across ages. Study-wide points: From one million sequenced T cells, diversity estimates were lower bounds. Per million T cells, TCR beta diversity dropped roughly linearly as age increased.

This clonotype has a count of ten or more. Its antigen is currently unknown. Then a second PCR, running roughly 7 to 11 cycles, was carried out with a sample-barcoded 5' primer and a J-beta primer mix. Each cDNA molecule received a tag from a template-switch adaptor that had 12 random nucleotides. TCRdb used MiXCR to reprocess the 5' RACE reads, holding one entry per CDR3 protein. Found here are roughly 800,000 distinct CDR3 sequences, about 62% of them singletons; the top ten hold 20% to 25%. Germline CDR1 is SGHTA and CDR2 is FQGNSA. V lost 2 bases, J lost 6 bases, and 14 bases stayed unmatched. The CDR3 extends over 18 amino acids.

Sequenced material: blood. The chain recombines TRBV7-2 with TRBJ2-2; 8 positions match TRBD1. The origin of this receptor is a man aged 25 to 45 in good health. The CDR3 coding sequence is TGTGCCAGCAGCTTAAACACTGATACGGACAGGGTACCCGGGGAGCTGTTTTTT. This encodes CASSLNTDTDRVPGELFF.